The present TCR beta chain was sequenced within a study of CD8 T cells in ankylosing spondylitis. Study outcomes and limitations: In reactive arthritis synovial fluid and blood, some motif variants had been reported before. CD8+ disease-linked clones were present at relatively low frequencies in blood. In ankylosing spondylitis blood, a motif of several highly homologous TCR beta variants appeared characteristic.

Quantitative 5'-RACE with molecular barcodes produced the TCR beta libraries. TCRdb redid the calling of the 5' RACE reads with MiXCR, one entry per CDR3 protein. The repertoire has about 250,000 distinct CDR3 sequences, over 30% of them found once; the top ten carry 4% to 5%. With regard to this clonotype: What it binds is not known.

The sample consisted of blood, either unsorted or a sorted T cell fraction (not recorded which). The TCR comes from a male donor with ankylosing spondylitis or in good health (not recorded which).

The CDR3 here is CASSHDEETQYF. The CDR3 bases are TGTGCCAGCAGCCATGATGAAGAGACCCAGTACTTC. The gene calls are TRBV12-3 or TRBV12-4 and TRBJ2-5; no definite D call. The CDR3 sequence is 12 residues long. V lost 6 bases to trimming and J lost 3 bases, with 8 bases between them.